This T cell receptor (beta chain) is from a study of Graves' ophthalmopathy and Graves' hyperthyroidism. CDR1 is DFQATT, CDR2 SNEGSKA, per germline (reference sequence). Unmatched junction bases numbered 12, after V lost 5 bases and J lost 5 bases. The CDR3 is 15 amino acids. The authors amplified TCR beta CDR3 regions, and they did so from RNA transcripts for repertoire sequencing. HTBI-primed RT-PCR formed the first round, and a multiplex PCR formed the second. TCRdb fed the multiplex PCR reads into MiXCR, producing one record per CDR3 protein. The profile shows about 700,000 distinct CDR3 sequences, approximately 39% of them singletons.

This clonotype was obtained from an adult man with Graves' ophthalmopathy. V is TRBV20-1 and J is TRBJ2-5; 9 positions match TRBD1. The sequenced sample consisted of peripheral blood. CDR3 amino acids: CSARPLTGGLETQYF. The CDR3, as DNA: TGCAGTGCTCGCCCCCTGACAGGGGGTTTGGAGACCCAGTACTTC.